Each of the 28 T cell receptor beta chains below was sequenced from the same sample in a study of identical twins. Each CDR3 protein gets one entry after TCRdb re-called the 5' RACE reads with MiXCR. The sample shows 1.5 million to 2 million distinct CDR3 sequences, under 35% of them seen only once. The material sequenced was cord blood. These receptors were obtained from a newborn girl in good health.

The chain is built from TRBV3-1 and TRBJ2-7; no firm D call. Germline V gene sequence: CDR1 LGHDT, CDR2 YNNKEL (reference sequence). The CDR3 loop spans 15 amino acids. The ends were cut back, 4 bases at V and 0 bases at J, with 13 bases in the middle. The CDR3 is CASSPVVLNSYEQYF. DNA for the CDR3: TGTGCCAGCAGCCCTGTGGTCCTCAACTCCTACGAGCAGTACTTC.

This clonotype occurred a few times. The V call is TRBV2, the J call TRBJ2-3, with 9 bases that match TRBD2. The CDR3 spans 14 residues. The ends lost 6 bases at V and 0 bases at J; junction bases unmatched: 1. The germline V gene encodes CDR1 SNHLY and CDR2 FYNNEI. CDR3 DNA: TGTGCCAGCAGAGGGACTAGCAGCACAGATACGCAGTATTTT. It yields the protein CASRGTSSTDTQYF.

This clonotype was seen more than once but under ten times. The V and J genes are TRBV7-2 and TRBJ1-2, with a weak D call TRBD1 (5 bases). The ends were cut back, 5 bases at V and 0 bases at J, with 13 bases in the middle. This CDR3 comprises 15 residues. Germline V CDR1 and CDR2: SGHTA, FQGNSA. The CDR3 sequence is CASSPTTVANYGYTF. As DNA, the CDR3 is TGTGCCAGCAGCCCTACGACAGTTGCTAACTATGGCTACACCTTC.

In this sample, this clonotype turned up a few times. The genes are TRBV7-6 and TRBJ2-3; 8 bases map to TRBD2. J lost 2 bases, V lost 2 bases, and 6 bases had no gene match. The CDR3 covers 16 residues. Germline V CDR1 and CDR2: SGHVS, FNYEAQ. The CDR3 sequence is CASSLSQRGYTDTQYF. Here the CDR3 DNA reads TGTGCCAGCAGCTTATCCCAGCGGGGGTACACAGATACGCAGTATTTT.

Only a few counts were recorded for this clonotype. The chain recombines TRBV6-6 with TRBJ2-3; D is perhaps TRBD2 (6 bases). The CDR3 runs to 14 residues. CDR1 and CDR2 (germline): MNHNY, SVGAGI (reference sequence). The germline V and J ends were trimmed by 10 bases and 3 bases, with 17 bases remaining between them. The CDR3 loop reads CATLKAGGTDTQYF. The CDR3 bases are TGTGCCACCTTGAAAGCGGGTGGGACAGATACGCAGTATTTT.

This clonotype has a handful of counts. The CDR3: CASSLTSWGEKGDTQYF. The DNA of the CDR3 is TGTGCCAGCAGCCTAACCTCTTGGGGGGAGAAGGGAGATACGCAGTATTTT. This chain connects TRBV28 to TRBJ2-3; TRBD2 might be the D (6 bases). V lost 6 bases, J lost 5 bases, and 24 bases lay in between. This CDR3 is 17 amino acids long. CDR1 MDHEN and CDR2 SYDVKM come from the germline V gene. Supplemented by reference TRBV28 and TRBJ2-3, the full variable domain reads DVKVTQSSRYLVKRTGEKVFLECVQDMDHENMFWYRQDPGLGLRLIYFSYDVKMKEKGDIPEGYSVSREKKERFSLILESASTNQTSMYLCASSLTSWGEKGDTQYFGPGTRLTVL.

The CDR3 here is CASSLVATLAIVREQYF. The CDR3 DNA reads as TGTGCCAGCAGCTTGGTTGCCACCTTGGCCATCGTTCGGGAGCAGTACTTC. The chain carries TRBV5-5 and TRBJ2-7; D gene unclear. V dropped 0 bases and J dropped 7 bases, with 23 bases sitting between them. Germline V gene sequence: CDR1 SGHKS, CDR2 YYEKEE (reference sequence). CDR3 length: 17 residues.

The chain links TRBV4-1 to TRBJ2-7; 13 nucleotides line up with TRBD2. CDR1 is MGHRA, CDR2 YSYEKL, per germline. The CDR3 has 16 amino acids. The trim removed 4 bases at V and 3 bases at J, leaving 6 bases unmatched. In DNA form, the CDR3 reads TGCGCCAGCAGCCCGGGACTAGCGGGATCTTTCTACGAGCAGTACTTC. Its protein is CASSPGLAGSFYEQYF.

CDR3 sequence: CASSQVRLAGWDEQYF. The CDR3, as DNA: TGTGCCAGCAGCCAAGTCCGTTTAGCGGGATGGGACGAGCAGTACTTC. This rearrangement joins TRBV3-1 to TRBJ2-4, with TRBD2 identical over 8 bases. The tail of the sequence fits TRBJ2-7 better, so the J call may be wrong. Germline V CDR1 and CDR2: LGHDT, YNNKEL (reference sequence). The CDR3 runs 16 residues.

CDR3 sequence (DNA): TGCAGTGCACCTAACCCGACAGACCTAGCCAAAAACATTCAGTACTTC. Translating it yields CSAPNPTDLAKNIQYF. The chain combines TRBV20-1 with TRBJ2-4, with a possible D match to TRBD1 (5 bases). This CDR3 spans 16 amino acids. The germline CDR1 and CDR2 sequences are DFQATT and SNEGSKA (reference sequence). V was pared by 6 bases and J by 0 bases, with 18 bases between.

This chain connects TRBV7-2 to TRBJ2-1; 10 positions agree with TRBD2. This CDR3 is built from 16 residues. CDR1 is SGHTA, CDR2 FQGNSA, per germline. V lost 0 bases, J lost 7 bases, and 6 bases stayed unmatched. CDR3 nucleotide sequence: TGTGCCAGCAGCTTAGCCGTCTTACTAGCGGGAAATGAGCAGTTCTTC. Its translation: CASSLAVLLAGNEQFF. The full variable domain, completed using reference TRBV7-2 and TRBJ2-1, is GAGVSQSPSNKVTEKGKDVELRCDPISGHTALYWYRQSLGQGLEFLIYFQGNSAPDKSGLPSDRFSAERTGGSVSTLTIQRTQQEDSAVYLCASSLAVLLAGNEQFFGPGTRLTVL.

The chain uses TRBV6-2 or TRBV6-3 and TRBJ2-1; 8 bases agree with TRBD1. Germline V gives CDR1 MNHEY, CDR2 SVGEGT. The J segment lost 3 bases and the V segment lost 5 bases, leaving 6 bases of the junction unmatched. CDR3 length: 15 amino acids. The CDR3 region is CASSLRQGIYNEQFF. The CDR3 nucleotides read TGTGCCAGCAGTCTCCGACAGGGGATCTACAATGAGCAGTTCTTC.

About this clonotype itself: Being one base from a much bigger clone, this may be a read error. V and J are TRBV29-1 and TRBJ2-7, with 9 nucleotides matching TRBD2. The V and J ends lost 7 bases and 7 bases, in that order; junction bases with no gene match: 8. Per the germline V gene, CDR1 is SQVTM and CDR2 is ANQGSEA. The CDR3 totals 12 residues. Here the CDR3 reads CSALAGWVEQYF. As DNA, the CDR3 is TGCAGCGCCCTAGCGGGATGGGTTGAGCAGTACTTC.

This clonotype turned up a few times. The chain carries TRBV19 and TRBJ2-4, with a possible D match to TRBD1 (5 bases). CDR1 and CDR2 from the germline V gene are LNHDA and SQIVND (reference sequence). The CDR3 is made up of 14 amino acids. The V gene lost 4 bases and the J gene lost 1 base, with 8 bases spanning the gap. The CDR3 DNA is TGTGCCAGTAGTAATTCAGGGGCCAAAAACATTCAGTACTTC. Its translation is CASSNSGAKNIQYF.

This clonotype was seen a single time. An end of the junction does not agree with germline; a read error may underlie this. J is TRBJ2-1 and V is TRBV7-9, with a weak D call TRBD2 (5 bases). The germline CDR1 and CDR2 sequences are SEHNR and FQNEAQ (reference sequence). This CDR3 has 15 residues. Written as DNA, the CDR3 is TGTGTCAGCAGCCTCATCGAGGGAGCGAGTGATGAGCAGTTCTTC. Translating it yields CVSSLIEGASDEQFF.

The chain recombines TRBV29-1 with TRBJ1-2; D ambiguous. CDR3 length: 13 residues. Germline values: CDR1 SQVTM, CDR2 ANQGSEA. The V gene lost 4 bases and the J gene lost 1 base, with 10 bases spanning the gap. The DNA for the CDR3 is TGCAGCGTTGCTCCATTGCGTAACTATGGCTACACCTTC. This translates into CSVAPLRNYGYTF.

In its sample, this clonotype was seen a few times. V is TRBV6-5 and J is TRBJ2-4, with D possibly being TRBD1 (6 bases). Germline V lookup: CDR1 MNHEY, CDR2 SVGAGI. The V end was cut by 4 bases, the J end by 13 bases, with 17 bases between. CDR3 length equals 13 residues. CDR3 in amino acids: CASSLGHLDGQYF. The CDR3 DNA is TGTGCCAGCAGTTTGGGACATCTCGACGGGCAGTACTTC.

This clonotype was observed a handful of times. The chain links TRBV28 to TRBJ2-5; 9 bases align to TRBD2. The DNA matches TRBJ2-7 better at its end, which makes the J call doubtful. The germline CDR1 and CDR2 sequences are MDHEN and SYDVKM. The CDR3 has 15 residues. This CDR3 reads CASTMVGGRGYEQYF. The DNA of the CDR3 is TGTGCCAGCACCATGGTGGGCGGGAGGGGTTACGAGCAGTACTTC.

This clonotype occurred a few times. The rearrangement uses TRBV20-1 and TRBJ2-1; D unresolved. The V gene lost 6 bases and the J gene lost 10 bases, with 4 bases spanning the gap. The CDR3 consists of 8 residues. CDR1 is DFQATT, CDR2 SNEGSKA, per germline (reference sequence). The CDR3 sequence is CSAPEQFF. The DNA for the CDR3 is TGCAGTGCACCCGAGCAGTTCTTC.

This clonotype came up a few times. CDR3 DNA: TGCGCCAGCAGCCACAATAGCGGGTCGAGCTCCTACGAGCAGTACTTC. It translates to CASSHNSGSSSYEQYF. This sequence joins TRBV4-1 and TRBJ2-7; 7 bases align to TRBD2. Germline V CDR1 and CDR2: MGHRA, YSYEKL. The CDR3 is 16 amino acids. With V trimmed by 3 bases and J by 0 bases, 8 bases remained unmatched.

This clonotype was seen only a few times. V usage is TRBV7-9 and J usage is TRBJ1-4; possibly TRBD1 for D (5 bases). The germline CDR1 and CDR2 sequences are SEHNR and FQNEAQ (reference sequence). Trimming left V 2 bases short and J 4 bases short, with 11 bases between. The CDR3 is 15 residues long. CDR3 sequence reads: CASSLQGRDNEKLFF. The CDR3 bases are TGTGCCAGCAGCTTACAGGGCAGGGATAATGAAAAACTGTTTTTT.

There are many counts of this clonotype. One end of the junction varies from germline; a read error may be responsible. The chain combines TRBV5-1 with TRBJ1-1; D call uncertain. The germline V gene has CDR1 SGHRS and CDR2 YFSETQ. The CDR3 has 14 amino acids. The DNA for the CDR3 is TGTGCCAGCAGCTTAAGGGCGATGAACACTGAAGCTTTCTTT. The encoded protein is CASSLRAMNTEAFF.

The rearrangement uses TRBV3-1 and TRBJ2-5; possible D gene TRBD2, 6 bases. CDR3 size: 15 residues. The V gene lost 2 bases and the J gene lost 5 bases, with 15 bases spanning the gap. Germline CDR1 is LGHDT and CDR2 is YNNKEL (reference sequence). Here the CDR3 DNA reads TGTGCCAGCAGCCAATTCGGGAGTCTCGGGGAGACCCAGTACTTC. It is translated as CASSQFGSLGETQYF.

This rearrangement joins TRBV27 to TRBJ2-3, with 11 nucleotides matching TRBD2. CDR1 MNHEY and CDR2 SMNVEV come from the germline V gene (reference sequence). Trimming at V came to 4 bases and at J to 14 bases, leaving 8 bases not matched to a gene. There are 13 residues in the CDR3. As DNA, the CDR3 is TGTGCCAGCAGTTCGACTAGCGGGGCATCGGGGTATTTT. It encodes CASSSTSGASGYF.

The sample holds a few counts of this clonotype. The chain joins TRBV29-1 to TRBJ2-1; 10 bases align to TRBD1. The J call may not be correct, given that the DNA end is closer to TRBJ2-7. This CDR3 region has 14 residues. Germline V gene sequence: CDR1 SQVTM, CDR2 ANQGSEA. The CDR3 reads CSVIPGQGRNEQYF. CDR3 nucleotide sequence: TGCAGCGTTATCCCGGGACAGGGGCGGAATGAGCAGTACTTC.

This clonotype was seen once. This may arise from a read error, as a much more abundant clone is one base away. V usage is TRBV7-2 and J usage is TRBJ2-7; weak D call: TRBD1 (5 bases). Germline V gene data show CDR1 as SGHTA and CDR2 as FQGNSA. This CDR3 contains 13 residues. CDR3 sequence: CASTRTYSNEQYF. In nucleotides, the CDR3 is TGTGCCAGCACCCGGACATACTCCAACGAGCAGTACTTC.

A few counts support this clonotype. The V gene is TRBV7-2, the J gene TRBJ2-4, with 15 positions matching TRBD2. Germline V gives CDR1 SGHTA, CDR2 FQGNSA. Germline trimming cut 1 base from V and 2 bases from J; bases unmatched to any gene: 12. The CDR3 contains 21 residues. The CDR3 loop reads CASSLVAGLAGGPRPKNIQYF. The CDR3 bases are TGTGCCAGCAGCTTAGTCGCAGGACTAGCGGGGGGGCCGAGACCCAAAAACATTCAGTACTTC.

This clonotype was observed at least ten times. This chain joins TRBV12-3 or TRBV12-4 and TRBJ1-1; D remains unclear. Trimming cost V 6 bases and J 1 base, with 3 bases left between them. The CDR3 contains 11 residues. Here the CDR3 reads CASSTNTEAFF. The CDR3 coding sequence is TGTGCCAGCAGCACGAACACTGAAGCTTTCTTT.